The entry below gives a single TCR beta chain sequence along with its context. This sample is part of a study of blood T cell repertoires in COVID-19. Background on the study: The United States, Italy and Spain were the sources of the acute and convalescent COVID-19 samples.

The V gene lost 3 bases and the J gene lost 6 bases, with 16 bases spanning the gap. The CDR3 is made up of 15 amino acids. Germline CDR1 reads SGHNT; CDR2 reads YYREEE (reference sequence). Enrolled during active infection, Seattle patients were then followed longitudinally. Clones were sequenced by immunoSEQ multiplex PCR, and TCRdb holds only the in-frame ones, with some missing. The table includes 270,000 or so clones, approximately 87% detected once. The source is a woman aged 30 to 39 with COVID-19, enrolled during active disease. The rearrangement uses TRBV5-4 and TRBJ2-1; possibly TRBD2 for D (7 bases). The sequenced material came from peripheral blood. The CDR3 is CASSWGGSVINEQFF. The CDR3 DNA reads as TGTGCCAGCAGCTGGGGGGGCTCGGTGATCAATGAGCAGTTCTTC.